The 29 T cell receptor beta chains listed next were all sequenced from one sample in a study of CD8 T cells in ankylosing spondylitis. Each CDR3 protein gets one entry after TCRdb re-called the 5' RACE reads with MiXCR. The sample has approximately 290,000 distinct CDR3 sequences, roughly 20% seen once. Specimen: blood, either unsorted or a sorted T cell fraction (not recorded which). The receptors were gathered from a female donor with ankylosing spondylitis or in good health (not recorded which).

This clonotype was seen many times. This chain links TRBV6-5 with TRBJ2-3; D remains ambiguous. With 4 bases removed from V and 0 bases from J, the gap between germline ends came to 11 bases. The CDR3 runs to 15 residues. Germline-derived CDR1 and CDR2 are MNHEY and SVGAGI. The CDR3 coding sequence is TGTGCCAGCAGTTCCCGGCAGACTAGCACAGATACGCAGTATTTT. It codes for CASSSRQTSTDTQYF.

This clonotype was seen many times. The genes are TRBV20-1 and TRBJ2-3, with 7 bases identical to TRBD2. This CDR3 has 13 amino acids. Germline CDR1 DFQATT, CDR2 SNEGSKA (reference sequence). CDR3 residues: CSFQRREGDTQYF. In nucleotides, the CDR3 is TGCAGCTTCCAGCGGAGGGAGGGAGATACGCAGTATTTT.

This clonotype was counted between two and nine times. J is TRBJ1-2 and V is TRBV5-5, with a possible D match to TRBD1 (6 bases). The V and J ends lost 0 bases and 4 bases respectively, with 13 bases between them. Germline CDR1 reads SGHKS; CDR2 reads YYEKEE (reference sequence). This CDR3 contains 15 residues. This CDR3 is CASSLEGTTFYGYTF. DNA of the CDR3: TGTGCCAGCAGCTTGGAAGGGACAACCTTCTATGGCTACACCTTC.

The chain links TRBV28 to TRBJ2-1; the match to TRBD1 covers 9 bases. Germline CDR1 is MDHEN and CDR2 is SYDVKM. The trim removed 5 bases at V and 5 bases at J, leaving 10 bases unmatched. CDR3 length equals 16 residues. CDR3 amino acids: CASSPPRTGVHNEQFF. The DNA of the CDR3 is TGTGCCAGCAGTCCTCCGAGGACAGGGGTACACAATGAGCAGTTCTTC.

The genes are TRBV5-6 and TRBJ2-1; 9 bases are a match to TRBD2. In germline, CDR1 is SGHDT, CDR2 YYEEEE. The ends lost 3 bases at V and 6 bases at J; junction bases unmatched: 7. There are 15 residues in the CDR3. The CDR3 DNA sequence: TGTGCCAGCAGCTCCCGGGGCGGGAGGGCCAATGAGCAGTTCTTC. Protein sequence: CASSSRGGRANEQFF.

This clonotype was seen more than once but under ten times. The CDR3 DNA reads as TGTGCCAGCAGCCCCCGGGGGGGGAGACAACCGCGGGAGCAGTACTTC. Its translation: CASSPRGGRQPREQYF. The chain recombines TRBV3-1 with TRBJ2-7; 8 bases map to TRBD2. The CDR3 runs to 16 residues. Germline CDR1 is LGHDT and CDR2 is YNNKEL (reference sequence). V gave up 4 bases and J gave up 7 bases; unmatched junction bases: 15.

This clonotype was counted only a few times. DNA of the CDR3: TGTGCCACCAGTGACCCCCCCACAGATACGCAGTATTTT. As protein: CATSDPPTDTQYF. J is TRBJ2-3 and V is TRBV24-1; no clear D. The germline V and J ends were trimmed by 4 bases and 2 bases, with 6 bases remaining between them. Per germline, CDR1 KGHDR and CDR2 SFDVKD. The CDR3 is made up of 13 amino acids.

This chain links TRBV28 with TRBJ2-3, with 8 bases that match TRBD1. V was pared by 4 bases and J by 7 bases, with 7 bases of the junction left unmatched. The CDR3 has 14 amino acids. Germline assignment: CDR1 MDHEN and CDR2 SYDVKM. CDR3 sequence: CASSSWTGRHTQYF. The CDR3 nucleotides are TGTGCCAGCAGTTCTTGGACAGGGAGACATACGCAGTATTTT.

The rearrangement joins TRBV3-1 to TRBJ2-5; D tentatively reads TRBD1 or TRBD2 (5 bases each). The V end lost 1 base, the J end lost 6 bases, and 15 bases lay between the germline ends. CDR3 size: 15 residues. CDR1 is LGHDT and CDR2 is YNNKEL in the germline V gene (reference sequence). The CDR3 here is CASSQAGARGKTQYF. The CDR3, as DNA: TGTGCCAGCAGCCAAGCTGGCGCGAGGGGAAAGACCCAGTACTTC.

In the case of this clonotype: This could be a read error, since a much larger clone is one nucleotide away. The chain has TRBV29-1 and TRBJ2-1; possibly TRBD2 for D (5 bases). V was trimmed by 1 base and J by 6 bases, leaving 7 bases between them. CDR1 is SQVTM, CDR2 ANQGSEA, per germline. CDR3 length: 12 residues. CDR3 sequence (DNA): TGCAGCGTTGAAGGGGGAGCCAATGAGCAGTTCTTC. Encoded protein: CSVEGGANEQFF.

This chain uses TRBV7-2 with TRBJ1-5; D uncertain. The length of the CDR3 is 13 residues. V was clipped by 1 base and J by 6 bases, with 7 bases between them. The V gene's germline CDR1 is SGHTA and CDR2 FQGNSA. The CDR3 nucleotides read TGTGCCAGCAGCTTAGGAATGATTCAGCCCCAGCATTTT. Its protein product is CASSLGMIQPQHF.

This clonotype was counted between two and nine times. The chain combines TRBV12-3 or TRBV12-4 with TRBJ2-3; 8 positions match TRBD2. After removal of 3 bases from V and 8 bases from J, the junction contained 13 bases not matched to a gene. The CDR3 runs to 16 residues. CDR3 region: CASSFGFGGRTGTQYF. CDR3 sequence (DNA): TGTGCCAGCAGTTTTGGTTTTGGCGGGAGGACGGGTACGCAGTATTTT.

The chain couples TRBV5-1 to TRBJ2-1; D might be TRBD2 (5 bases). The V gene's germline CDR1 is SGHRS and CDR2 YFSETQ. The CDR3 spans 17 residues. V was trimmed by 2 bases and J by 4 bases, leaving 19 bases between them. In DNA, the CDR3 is TGCGCCAGCAGCTTAGCGGATCCCCCGATCCTATACAATGAGCAGTTCTTC. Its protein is CASSLADPPILYNEQFF.

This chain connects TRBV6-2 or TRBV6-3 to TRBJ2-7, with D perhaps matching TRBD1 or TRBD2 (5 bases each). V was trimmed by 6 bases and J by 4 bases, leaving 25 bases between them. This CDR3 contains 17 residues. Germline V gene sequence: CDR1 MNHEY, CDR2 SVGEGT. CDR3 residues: CASSSPGTKLMNYEQYF. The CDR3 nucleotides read TGTGCCAGCAGCTCCCCCGGGACCAAACTTATGAATTACGAGCAGTACTTC.

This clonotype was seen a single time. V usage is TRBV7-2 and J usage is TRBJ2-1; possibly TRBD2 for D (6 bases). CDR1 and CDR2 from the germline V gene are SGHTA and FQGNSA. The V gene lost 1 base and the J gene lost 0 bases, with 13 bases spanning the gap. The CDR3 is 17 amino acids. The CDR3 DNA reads TGTGCCAGCAGCTTAGTAGGGCTAGCGAGCTCCTACAATGAGCAGTTCTTC. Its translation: CASSLVGLASSYNEQFF.

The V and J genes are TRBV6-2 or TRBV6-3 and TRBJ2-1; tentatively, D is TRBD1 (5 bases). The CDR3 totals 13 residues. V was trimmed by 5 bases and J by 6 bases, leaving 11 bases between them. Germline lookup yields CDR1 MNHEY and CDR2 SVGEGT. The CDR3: CASSARVGNEQFF. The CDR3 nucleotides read TGTGCCAGCAGTGCCAGGGTAGGCAATGAGCAGTTCTTC.

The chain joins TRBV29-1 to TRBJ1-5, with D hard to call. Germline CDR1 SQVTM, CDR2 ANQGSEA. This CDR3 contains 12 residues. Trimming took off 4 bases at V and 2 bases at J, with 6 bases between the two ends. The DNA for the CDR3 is TGCAGCGTTGGCTTTCGCAATCAGCCCCAGCATTTT. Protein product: CSVGFRNQPQHF.

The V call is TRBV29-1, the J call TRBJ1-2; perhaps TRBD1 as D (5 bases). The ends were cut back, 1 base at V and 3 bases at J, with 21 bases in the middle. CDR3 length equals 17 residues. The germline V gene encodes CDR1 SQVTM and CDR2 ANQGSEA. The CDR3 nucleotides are TGCAGCGTTGAAGGTCCCCTGTCGGGGCTTAAACACTATGGCTACACCTTC. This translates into CSVEGPLSGLKHYGYTF. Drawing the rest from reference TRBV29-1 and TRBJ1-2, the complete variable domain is SAVISQKPSRDICQRGTSLTIQCQVDSQVTMMFWYRQQPGQSLTLIATANQGSEATYESGFVIDKFPISRPNLTFSTLTVSNMSPEDSSIYLCSVEGPLSGLKHYGYTFGSGTRLTVV.

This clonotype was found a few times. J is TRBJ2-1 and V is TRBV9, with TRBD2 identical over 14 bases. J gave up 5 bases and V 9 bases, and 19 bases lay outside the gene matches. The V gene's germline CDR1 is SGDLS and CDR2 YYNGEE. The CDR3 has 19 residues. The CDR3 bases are TGTGCCATACAACCCGGGACTAGCGGGAGCCCTCCAACCGACAATGAGCAGTTCTTC. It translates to CAIQPGTSGSPPTDNEQFF.

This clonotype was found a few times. CDR3 in amino acids: CASSVGRSSRTDTQYF. CDR3 coding DNA: TGTGCCAGCAGCGTAGGCCGGAGCAGCCGCACAGATACGCAGTATTTT. This rearrangement joins TRBV9 to TRBJ2-3; the D is unclear. Germline V gives CDR1 SGDLS, CDR2 YYNGEE. This CDR3 comprises 16 residues. Deletions cut 0 bases from V and 1 base from J, with 12 bases between.

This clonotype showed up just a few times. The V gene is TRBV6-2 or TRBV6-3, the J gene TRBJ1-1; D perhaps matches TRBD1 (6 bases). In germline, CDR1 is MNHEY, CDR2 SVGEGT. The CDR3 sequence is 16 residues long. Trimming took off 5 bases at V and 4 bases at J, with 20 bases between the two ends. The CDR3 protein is CASSLSRGLGGTEAFF. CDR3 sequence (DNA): TGTGCCAGCAGTCTTTCCAGGGGCCTTGGGGGCACTGAAGCTTTCTTT.

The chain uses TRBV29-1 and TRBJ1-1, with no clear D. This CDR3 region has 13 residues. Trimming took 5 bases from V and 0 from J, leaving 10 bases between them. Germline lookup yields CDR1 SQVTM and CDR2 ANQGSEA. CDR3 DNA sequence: TGCAGCGTTTCGACACCGATGAACACTGAAGCTTTCTTT. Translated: CSVSTPMNTEAFF. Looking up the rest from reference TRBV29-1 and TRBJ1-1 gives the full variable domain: SAVISQKPSRDICQRGTSLTIQCQVDSQVTMMFWYRQQPGQSLTLIATANQGSEATYESGFVIDKFPISRPNLTFSTLTVSNMSPEDSSIYLCSVSTPMNTEAFFGQGTRLTVV.

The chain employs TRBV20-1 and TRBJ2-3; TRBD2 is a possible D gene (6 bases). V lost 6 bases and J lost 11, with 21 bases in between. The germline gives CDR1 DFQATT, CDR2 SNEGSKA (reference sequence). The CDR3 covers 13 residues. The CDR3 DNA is TGCAGTGCAACCGGACACCACCCGGGGGAGCAGTATTTT. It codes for CSATGHHPGEQYF.

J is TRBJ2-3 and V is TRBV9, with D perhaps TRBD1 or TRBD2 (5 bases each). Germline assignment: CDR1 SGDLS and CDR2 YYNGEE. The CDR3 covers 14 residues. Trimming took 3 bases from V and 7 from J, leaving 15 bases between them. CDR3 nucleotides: TGTGCCAGCAGCGAGGGACCCTCGGTTTATACGCAGTATTTT. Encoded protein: CASSEGPSVYTQYF.

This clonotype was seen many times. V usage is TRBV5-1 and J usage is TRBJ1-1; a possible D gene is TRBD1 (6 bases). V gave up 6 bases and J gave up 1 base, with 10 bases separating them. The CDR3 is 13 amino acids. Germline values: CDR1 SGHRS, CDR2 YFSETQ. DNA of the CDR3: TGCGCCAGCAACCTGGACAGGAACACTGAAGCTTTCTTT. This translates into CASNLDRNTEAFF.

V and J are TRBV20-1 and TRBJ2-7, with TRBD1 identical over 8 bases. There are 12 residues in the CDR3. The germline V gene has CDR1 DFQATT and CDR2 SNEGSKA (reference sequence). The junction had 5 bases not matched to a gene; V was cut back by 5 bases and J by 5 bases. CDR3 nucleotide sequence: TGCAGTGCTTCCCGGACAGGGAACGAGCAGTACTTC. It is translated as CSASRTGNEQYF.

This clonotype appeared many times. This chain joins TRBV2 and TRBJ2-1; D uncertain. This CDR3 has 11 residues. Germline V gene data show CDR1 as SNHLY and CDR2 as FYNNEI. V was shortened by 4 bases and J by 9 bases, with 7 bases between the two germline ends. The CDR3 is CASSGQLEQFF. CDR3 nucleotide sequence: TGTGCCAGCAGTGGGCAACTTGAGCAGTTCTTC.

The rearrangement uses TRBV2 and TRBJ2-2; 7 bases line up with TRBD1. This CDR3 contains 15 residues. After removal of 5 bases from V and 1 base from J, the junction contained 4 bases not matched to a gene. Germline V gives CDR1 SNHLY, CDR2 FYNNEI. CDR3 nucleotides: TGTGCCAGCAGTTATCGGACAGGGAACACCGGGGAGCTGTTTTTT. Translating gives CASSYRTGNTGELFF.

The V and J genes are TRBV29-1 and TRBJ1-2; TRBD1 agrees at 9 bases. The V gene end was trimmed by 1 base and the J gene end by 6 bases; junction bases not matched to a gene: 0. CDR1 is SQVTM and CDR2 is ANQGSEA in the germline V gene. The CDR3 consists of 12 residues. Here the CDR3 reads CSVEGTGDGYTF. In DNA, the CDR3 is TGCAGCGTTGAAGGGACAGGGGATGGCTACACCTTC.